Below are 25 T cell receptor beta chains sequenced from a single sample in a study of siplizumab effects on memory and regulatory T cells. Sequencing was performed with immunoSEQ multiplex PCR; in TCRdb, only in-frame clones are kept and a portion is missing. The sample has 75,000 to 100,000 clones; approximately 95% are singletons. The sequenced sample was non-Treg CD4+ T cells sorted from blood. These receptor sequences come from a human donor in good health.

The genes are TRBV9 and TRBJ2-1; 11 nucleotides line up with TRBD2. The germline V gene has CDR1 SGDLS and CDR2 YYNGEE. Losses at the gene ends were 3 bases for V and 4 bases for J; bases not matched to a gene: 3. This CDR3 comprises 15 residues. The CDR3 coding sequence is TGTGCCAGCAGCGGGAGGACTAGCGGGTACAATGAGCAGTTCTTC. It specifies CASSGRTSGYNEQFF. Drawing the rest from reference TRBV9 and TRBJ2-1, the complete variable domain is DSGVTQTPKHLITATGQRVTLRCSPRSGDLSVYWYQQSLDQGLQFLIQYYNGEERAKGNILERFSAQQFPDLHSELNLSSLELGDSALYFCASSGRTSGYNEQFFGPGTRLTVL.

The chain combines TRBV5-5 with TRBJ1-1, with a tentative D call TRBD1 (6 bases). Germline V gene sequence: CDR1 SGHKS, CDR2 YYEKEE (reference sequence). Trimming shortened V by 6 bases and J by 1 base, and 13 bases separated the two germline ends. The CDR3 covers 14 residues. The CDR3 sequence is CASNKQGKNTEAFF. The CDR3 nucleotides read TGTGCCAGCAACAAACAGGGAAAGAACACTGAAGCTTTCTTT.

This clone occurred once. CDR3 sequence: CASSFRDRGTDTQYF. The DNA for the CDR3 is TGTGCCAGCAGCTTCCGGGACAGAGGCACAGATACGCAGTATTTT. This chain links TRBV7-3 with TRBJ2-3, with TRBD1 matching 7 bases. V lost 3 bases, J lost 1 base, and 4 bases stayed unmatched. The CDR3 extends over 15 amino acids. Germline V gene sequence: CDR1 SGHTA, CDR2 FQGTGA.

This clone appeared once. The rearrangement joins TRBV5-4 to TRBJ2-3; perhaps D is TRBD1 or TRBD2 (5 bases each). The V end was cut by 0 bases, the J end by 0 bases, with 11 bases between. Germline V gene data show CDR1 as SGHNT and CDR2 as YYREEE (reference sequence). The CDR3 sequence is 16 residues long. The CDR3 is CASSLARGSSTDTQYF. The CDR3 nucleotides are TGTGCCAGCAGCTTGGCGAGGGGCAGCAGCACAGATACGCAGTATTTT.

This chain links TRBV7-8 with TRBJ2-3, with D tentatively TRBD1 or TRBD2 (5 bases each). Trimming removed 5 bases from V and 0 bases from J, with 9 bases in between. The CDR3 runs to 14 residues. Germline lookup yields CDR1 SGHVS and CDR2 FQNEAQ. The CDR3 protein is CASSPRDSTDTQYF. The CDR3 nucleotides are TGTGCCAGCAGCCCGAGGGACAGCACAGATACGCAGTATTTT.

The chain carries TRBV10-3 and TRBJ1-5; TRBD1 might be the D (5 bases). Trimming took 3 bases from V and 4 from J, leaving 10 bases between them. Germline values: CDR1 ENHRY, CDR2 SYGVKD. The CDR3 spans 14 residues. The CDR3 DNA sequence: TGTGCCATCAGTGACGACGGGGGGAATCAGCCCCAGCATTTT. It codes for CAISDDGGNQPQHF.

The CDR3 nucleotides read TGTGCCAGTAGTCTACGTTGGGCGGCGGGTGGCCAAGAGACCCAGTACTTC. Translated, it gives CASSLRWAAGGQETQYF. The chain recombines TRBV19 with TRBJ2-5; the D gene is possibly TRBD2 (5 bases). The CDR3 loop spans 17 amino acids. Germline assignment: CDR1 LNHDA and CDR2 SQIVND (reference sequence). V was trimmed by 5 bases and J by 1 base, leaving 20 bases between them.

The CDR3 protein is CASSLLPPGGYTF. CDR3 nucleotide sequence: TGTGCCAGCAGCTTACTACCTCCGGGTGGCTACACCTTC. The rearrangement links TRBV5-6 to TRBJ1-2, with D unresolved. The germline V gene encodes CDR1 SGHDT and CDR2 YYEEEE. This CDR3 region has 13 residues. Between the trimmed V and J ends, which lost 2 bases and 7 bases, there was a span of 12 bases.

The rearrangement joins TRBV30 to TRBJ1-2; D ambiguous. V lost 8 bases and J lost 6, with 19 bases in between. CDR1 is GTSNPN, CDR2 SVGIG, per germline (reference sequence). The CDR3 runs to 13 residues. CDR3: CALRRGPWNGYTF. The CDR3 region has the DNA TGTGCCCTCCGCCGTGGGCCGTGGAATGGCTACACCTTC.

The J gene is TRBJ2-1, the V gene TRBV5-1; a weak D match, TRBD2 (6 bases). This CDR3 is built from 15 residues. Trimming took off 0 bases at V and 6 bases at J, with 13 bases between the two ends. Germline loops: CDR1 SGHRS, CDR2 YFSETQ. CDR3 nucleotide sequence: TGCGCCAGCAGCTTGGGACTAGTTGAGGGCAATGAGCAGTTCTTC. Its translation: CASSLGLVEGNEQFF.

This rearrangement joins TRBV6-6 to TRBJ1-3, with no clear D. CDR1 is MNHNY, CDR2 SVGAGI, per germline (reference sequence). There are 14 residues in the CDR3. V gave up 6 bases and J gave up 4 bases, with 13 bases separating them. The CDR3 nucleotides read TGTGCCAGCAGCCCCGCCATAGCCGGAAACACCATATATTTT. Residues: CASSPAIAGNTIYF.

The chain uses TRBV7-9 and TRBJ2-2, with 11 positions matching TRBD2. The CDR3 spans 18 residues. Germline values: CDR1 SEHNR, CDR2 FQNEAQ (reference sequence). Germline trimming cut 1 base from V and 0 bases from J; bases unmatched to any gene: 4. The CDR3 protein is CASSLVTSGKANTGELFF. The CDR3 DNA is TGTGCCAGCAGCTTAGTGACTAGCGGGAAGGCGAACACCGGGGAGCTGTTTTTT. The complete variable domain, with remaining parts taken from reference TRBV7-9 and TRBJ2-2, reads DTGVSQNPRHKITKRGQNVTFRCDPISEHNRLYWYRQTLGQGPEFLTYFQNEAQLEKSRLLSDRFSAERPKGSFSTLEIQRTEQGDSAMYLCASSLVTSGKANTGELFFGEGSRLTVL.

The CDR3 loop reads CASSLEYGAHYGYTF. CDR3 coding DNA: TGTGCCAGCAGCTTAGAGTATGGGGCCCACTATGGCTACACCTTC. The rearrangement joins TRBV11-2 to TRBJ1-2; tentative D call: TRBD1 (5 bases). Trimming removed 0 bases from V and 3 bases from J, with 11 bases in between. CDR3 length equals 15 residues. CDR1 SGHAT and CDR2 FQNNGV come from the germline V gene. Full variable domain (outside the CDR3, taken from reference TRBV11-2 and TRBJ1-2): EAGVAQSPRYKIIEKRQSVAFWCNPISGHATLYWYQQILGQGPKLLIQFQNNGVVDDSQLPKDRFSAERLKGVDSTLKIQPAKLEDSAVYLCASSLEYGAHYGYTFGSGTRLTVV.

The rearrangement links TRBV15 to TRBJ2-2; possible D gene TRBD2, 6 bases. Germline assignment: CDR1 LNHNV and CDR2 YYDKDF (reference sequence). There are 14 residues in the CDR3. The V end lost 7 bases, the J end lost 4 bases, and 13 bases lay between the germline ends. This CDR3 is CATTPRGFTGELFF. In DNA, the CDR3 is TGTGCCACCACCCCACGGGGGTTCACCGGGGAGCTGTTTTTT.

V usage is TRBV29-1 and J usage is TRBJ1-2, with a possible D match to TRBD1 (5 bases). Germline CDR1 is SQVTM and CDR2 is ANQGSEA. Trimming took off 3 bases at V and 8 bases at J, with 7 bases between the two ends. The CDR3 covers 10 residues. The CDR3 coding sequence is TGCAGCGTTGACAGGGACGGCTACACCTTC. Residues: CSVDRDGYTF.

The chain links TRBV11-3 to TRBJ1-1; D gene uncertain. CDR1 and CDR2 from the germline V gene are SGHNT and YENEEA. V was shortened by 3 bases and J by 2 bases, with 7 bases between the two germline ends. The CDR3 has 13 amino acids. The CDR3 spells CASSFTPNTEAFF. DNA of the CDR3: TGTGCCAGCAGCTTCACACCAAACACTGAAGCTTTCTTT.

CDR3 DNA: TGTGCCAGCAGCTATGGACAGGGCCCCTACAATGAGCAGTTCTTC. It codes for CASSYGQGPYNEQFF. The J gene is TRBJ2-1, the V gene TRBV11-3, with 8 bases lining up with TRBD1. This CDR3 is built from 15 residues. With V trimmed by 4 bases and J by 2 bases, 4 bases remained unmatched. Germline CDR1 SGHNT, CDR2 YENEEA.

A single count supports this clone. The chain has TRBV5-1 and TRBJ1-5; D possibly corresponds to TRBD1 (5 bases). Germline V lookup: CDR1 SGHRS, CDR2 YFSETQ. The CDR3 has 14 amino acids. Trimming shortened V by 3 bases and J by 0 bases, and 7 bases separated the two germline ends. The CDR3 bases are TGCGCCAGCAGCTGGGGGGATAGCAATCAGCCCCAGCATTTT. Translating gives CASSWGDSNQPQHF.

The CDR3 here is CASSLAAAGVETQYF. The CDR3 DNA follows: TGCGCCAGCAGCTTGGCCGCGGCAGGGGTGGAGACCCAGTACTTC. The gene calls are TRBV5-1 and TRBJ2-5, with D possibly matching TRBD1 (6 bases). There are 15 residues in the CDR3. The germline CDR1 and CDR2 sequences are SGHRS and YFSETQ. V dropped 0 bases and J dropped 5 bases, with 14 bases sitting between them.

This chain joins TRBV9 and TRBJ1-2, with TRBD1 matching 7 bases. J gave up 4 bases and V 4 bases, and 13 bases lay outside the gene matches. Germline V gene sequence: CDR1 SGDLS, CDR2 YYNGEE. The CDR3 consists of 16 residues. This chain's CDR3 is CASSPIPGQLFYGYTF. As DNA, the CDR3 is TGTGCCAGCAGCCCTATCCCGGGACAGCTTTTCTATGGCTACACCTTC.

The chain recombines TRBV7-2 with TRBJ2-7; weak D call: TRBD1 (6 bases). The CDR3 totals 11 residues. The V end was cut by 5 bases, the J end by 4 bases, with 6 bases between. The germline gives CDR1 SGHTA, CDR2 FQGNSA. CDR3 protein: CASSTGYEQYF. CDR3 nucleotides: TGTGCCAGCAGCACAGGGTACGAGCAGTACTTC.

The chain recombines TRBV5-4 with TRBJ2-5, with TRBD2 as a possible D gene (6 bases). The V gene lost 0 bases and the J gene lost 4 bases, with 13 bases spanning the gap. In germline, CDR1 is SGHNT, CDR2 YYREEE (reference sequence). The CDR3 consists of 15 residues. This chain's CDR3 is CASSLAVGGGETQYF. The CDR3 DNA follows: TGTGCCAGCAGCTTGGCCGTGGGGGGAGGAGAGACCCAGTACTTC.

The rearrangement uses TRBV4-2 and TRBJ1-1; tentative D call: TRBD1 (6 bases). This CDR3 spans 16 amino acids. CDR1 LGHNA and CDR2 YNFKEQ come from the germline V gene. V was trimmed by 0 bases and J by 6 bases, leaving 17 bases between them. CDR3 DNA: TGTGCCAGCAGCCAAGAAAAAAGTATCAGGGGCGCTGAAGCTTTCTTT. Its protein product is CASSQEKSIRGAEAFF.

The chain recombines TRBV7-3 with TRBJ2-7, with 12 bases matching TRBD2. Germline V gene lookup returns CDR1 SGHTA and CDR2 FQGTGA. The CDR3 is made up of 14 amino acids. V shed 5 bases and J 3 bases; nucleotides not matched to a gene: 2. CDR3 amino acids: CASSATSGGYEQYF. The CDR3 DNA reads as TGTGCCAGCAGCGCGACTAGCGGGGGCTACGAGCAGTACTTC.

This chain joins TRBV6-1 and TRBJ1-1; D is possibly TRBD1 (5 bases). Germline V CDR1 and CDR2: MNHNS, SASEGT. This CDR3 contains 16 residues. V was clipped by 4 bases and J by 0 bases, with 15 bases between them. Written as DNA, the CDR3 is TGTGCCAGCAGTGCCCTGACAGCTGCCATGAACACTGAAGCTTTCTTT. Translated: CASSALTAAMNTEAFF.